This section outlines one T cell receptor beta chain sequence together with its context. Its specificity is unknown. Stable Graves' hyperthyroidism denoted no ophthalmopathy progression over 18 months. Patients aged 18 to 65 had newly diagnosed hyperthyroidism of under 2 months' duration. Diagnoses were established using clinical symptoms, serum thyroxine and TRAb, thyroid ultrasound and orbital computed tomography. This record belongs to a study of T cells in Graves' hyperthyroidism and ophthalmopathy. Overall study findings and caveats: Most thyroid clonotypes expanded above 0.001 appeared in blood too.

The source material, RNA transcripts, was used to amplify TCR beta CDR3 regions. TCR CDR3 underwent first-round RT-PCR with the HTBI primer set. TCRdb independently ran MiXCR on the multiplex PCR reads; one entry per CDR3 protein. The sample includes approximately 500,000 distinct CDR3 sequences, roughly 46% of them seen just once. This TCR was sampled from a woman aged 18-35 years with Graves' hyperthyroidism. The sequencing input was peripheral blood or thyroid tissue (not recorded which).

DNA of the CDR3: TGTGCCAGCACGAGGACAGTTTCTGGGGCCAACGTCCTGACTTTC. This translates into CASTRTVSGANVLTF. The rearrangement links TRBV7-8 to TRBJ2-6; D possibly corresponds to TRBD1 (6 bases). V was pared by 7 bases and J by 1 base, with 11 bases between. The length of the CDR3 is 15 residues. Germline V lookup: CDR1 SGHVS, CDR2 FQNEAQ.